The clone carrying this T cell receptor beta chain was counted a few times. Its antigen is still unknown. TCRdb redid the calling of the 5' RACE reads with MiXCR, one entry per CDR3 protein. Counted here are roughly 150,000 distinct CDR3 sequences, approximately 10% occurring once; the ten biggest clones make up roughly 16%. This entry is derived from a study of CD8 T cells in ankylosing spondylitis. Study-level findings and limits: Enrichment of disease-linked clones was reportedly significant in matched ankylosing spondylitis synovial fluid. In peripheral blood, disease-linked CD8+ clones occurred at relatively low frequencies.

CDR3 length equals 16 residues. Trimming pared 5 bases from V and 4 bases from J, leaving 20 bases between. Input material: blood, either unsorted or a sorted T cell fraction (not recorded which). The sequence came from a female donor with ankylosing spondylitis or in good health (not recorded which). The chain employs TRBV12-3 or TRBV12-4 and TRBJ1-2; D is perhaps TRBD1 (5 bases). The CDR3 nucleotides read TGTGCCAGCAGTACTTATATGGACCGACAGATCTATGGCTACACCTTC. This codes for CASSTYMDRQIYGYTF.